This is a list of T cell receptor beta chains from one sample in a study of cytomegalovirus exposure and HLA in healthy donors. TCRdb's table, derived via immunoSEQ multiplex PCR, lists solely in-frame clones and lacks some. The sample shows 150,000 to 200,000 clones, about 77% of them seen only once. Sequenced: PBMCs. The receptors shown here come from a woman in her 30s in good health and CMV-seropositive. CDR3s include the opening cysteine and the closing phenylalanine or tryptophan. The order of the fields is J gene, clone size, V gene, D gene, CDR3 protein, CDR3 DNA. A D gene is named only where the DNA matches it firmly. Part of the rows lack a size; the others show once, few, many or a class for expanded clones.

TRBJ2-5,NA,TRBV2,TRBD1,CASRAGTGETQYF,TGTGCCAGCAGGGCCGGGACAGGAGAGACCCAGTACTTC
TRBJ1-2,NA,TRBV27,NA,CASSSGVRLGYTF,TGTGCCAGCAGTTCCGGGGTGCGCTTGGGCTACACCTTC
TRBJ1-2,NA,TRBV4-3,NA,CASSQERYGGSYGYTF,TGCGCCAGCAGCCAAGAAAGATACGGGGGGTCCTATGGCTACACCTTC
TRBJ2-3,NA,TRBV7-3,NA,CASSLNSGGTDTQYF,TGTGCCAGCAGCTTAAATAGCGGTGGCACAGATACGCAGTATTTT
TRBJ1-2,NA,TRBV27,NA,CASSYLSGHIYGYTF,TGTGCCAGCAGTTACCTATCGGGACATATCTATGGCTACACCTTC
TRBJ1-4,NA,TRBV7-2,TRBD1,CASSRTTGAINEKLFF,TGTGCCAGCAGCCGGACGACAGGGGCGATTAATGAAAAACTGTTTTTT
TRBJ2-2,NA,TRBV28,NA,CASSLMSGVTGELFF,TGTGCCAGCAGTTTAATGTCAGGGGTCACCGGGGAGCTGTTTTTT
TRBJ2-7,few,TRBV19,NA,CASSMTVTYEQYF,TGTGCCAGTAGTATGACAGTTACCTACGAGCAGTACTTC
TRBJ2-7,NA,TRBV6-6,NA,CASRGSTYEQYF,TGTGCCAGCAGGGGTAGCACGTACGAGCAGTACTTC
TRBJ2-1,NA,TRBV12-5,NA,CASGSLGNEQFF,TGTGCTAGTGGTTCCCTAGGCAATGAGCAGTTCTTC
TRBJ2-7,once,TRBV13,TRBD1,CASSSRDRGSYEQYF,TGTGCCAGCAGCTCCAGGGACAGGGGCTCCTACGAGCAGTACTTC
TRBJ2-2,NA,TRBV10-3,NA,CAIKDRNTGELFF,TGTGCCATCAAGGACAGAAACACCGGGGAGCTGTTTTTT
TRBJ1-2,NA,TRBV6-6,NA,CASSYAGSDGYTF,TGTGCCAGCAGTTACGCGGGGTCCGATGGCTACACCTTC
TRBJ2-2,once,TRBV7-3,NA,CASRPYPGAGELFF,TGTGCCAGCAGACCGTACCCAGGGGCCGGGGAGCTGTTTTTT
TRBJ2-6,NA,TRBV2,NA,CASKGRNVGRGANVLTF,TGTGCCAGCAAGGGGAGGAACGTGGGGAGGGGGGCCAACGTCCTGACTTTC
TRBJ1-2,NA,TRBV5-3,NA,CARSPGGATNYGYTF,TGTGCCAGAAGCCCGGGGGGAGCTACCAACTATGGCTACACCTTC
TRBJ2-7,NA,TRBV28,TRBD1,CASSSPRQGDEQYF,TGTGCCAGCAGCTCCCCCCGGCAGGGGGACGAGCAGTACTTC
TRBJ2-1,NA,TRBV9,TRBD1,CASSVPGQGDNEQFF,TGTGCCAGCAGCGTACCGGGACAGGGCGACAATGAGCAGTTCTTC
TRBJ2-1,NA,TRBV19,TRBD2,CASSIVGTSDNEQFF,TGTGCCAGTAGTATAGTAGGGACTAGCGACAATGAGCAGTTCTTC
TRBJ1-5,NA,TRBV9,NA,CASSSGGGPNQPQHF,TGTGCCAGCAGCTCTGGCGGAGGACCCAATCAGCCCCAGCATTTT
TRBJ2-7,few,TRBV4-3,TRBD1,CASSQGFPGQGFYEQYF,TGCGCCAGCAGCCAAGGGTTTCCGGGACAGGGGTTCTACGAGCAGTACTTC
TRBJ2-3,NA,TRBV28,TRBD2,CASTSAGEGTDTQYF,TGTGCCAGCACCTCGGCGGGAGAGGGGACAGATACGCAGTATTTT
TRBJ2-2,NA,TRBV5-1,TRBD2,CASRGLAGDNTGELFF,TGCGCCAGCAGGGGGCTAGCGGGGGATAACACCGGGGAGCTGTTTTTT
TRBJ2-3,NA,TRBV2,TRBD2,CASSSSGVLTDTQYF,TGTGCCAGCAGTTCTAGCGGGGTGCTCACAGATACGCAGTATTTT
TRBJ1-6,NA,TRBV4-3,TRBD1,CASSPGQGSYNSPLHF,TGCGCCAGCAGCCCGGGACAGGGATCCTATAATTCACCCCTCCACTTT
TRBJ1-1,few,TRBV5-5,NA,CASSLVGGEWTEAFF,TGTGCCAGCAGCTTGGTGGGGGGAGAGTGGACTGAAGCTTTCTTT
TRBJ2-5,NA,TRBV27,NA,CASSLNGGETQYF,TGTGCCAGCAGTTTAAATGGCGGCGAGACCCAGTACTTC
TRBJ2-3,NA,TRBV7-8,NA,CASSSDIVGTDTQYF,TGTGCCAGCAGCTCAGACATCGTTGGCACAGATACGCAGTATTTT
TRBJ1-1,NA,TRBV2,NA,CASSPDRPTEAFF,TGTGCCAGCAGTCCGGACAGACCCACTGAAGCTTTCTTT
TRBJ1-5,NA,TRBV19,NA,CASTRGGRVDQPQHF,TGTGCCAGTACTCGCGGGGGGAGAGTGGATCAGCCCCAGCATTTT
TRBJ2-3,NA,TRBV5-4,TRBD2,CASSSTLAGGADTQYF,TGTGCCAGCAGCTCGACTCTAGCGGGGGGAGCAGATACGCAGTATTTT
TRBJ1-5,NA,TRBV6-4,NA,CASSDSSRGFRAFSNQPQHF,TGTGCCAGCAGTGACTCGAGCAGGGGCTTCAGGGCCTTTAGCAATCAGCCCCAGCATTTT
TRBJ1-1,NA,TRBV4-1,NA,CASSPRAGTGTEAFF,TGCGCCAGCAGCCCCCGGGCAGGGACTGGCACTGAAGCTTTCTTT
TRBJ2-5,NA,TRBV5-1,NA,CASSLVDTKETQYF,TGCGCCAGCAGCTTGGTCGACACGAAAGAGACCCAGTACTTC
TRBJ2-7,NA,TRBV7-8,NA,CASSPDRYSYEQYF,TGTGCCAGCAGCCCCGACAGGTACTCCTACGAGCAGTACTTC
TRBJ1-2,NA,TRBV6-5,TRBD1,CASTRGTGWGYTF,TGTGCCAGCACCAGGGGGACAGGGTGGGGCTACACCTTC
TRBJ2-2,once,TRBV4-1,NA,CASRPVGVGGTGELFF,TGCGCCAGCAGACCCGTGGGGGTTGGGGGGACCGGGGAGCTGTTTTTT
TRBJ2-7,NA,TRBV18,NA,CASSPTGLEQYF,TGTGCCAGCTCACCTACAGGTCTCGAGCAGTACTTC
TRBJ2-6,NA,TRBV28,TRBD1,CASSWGQGLSGANVLTF,TGTGCCAGCAGCTGGGGACAGGGGTTATCTGGGGCCAACGTCCTGACTTTC
TRBJ2-7,NA,TRBV9,NA,CASSVMAGASLSNEQYF,TGTGCCAGCAGCGTAATGGCGGGGGCCTCCCTATCCAACGAGCAGTACTTC
TRBJ1-1,NA,TRBV19,TRBD1,CASSIGTGGMNTEAFF,TGTGCCAGTAGTATCGGGACAGGGGGGATGAACACTGAAGCTTTCTTT
TRBJ1-5,NA,TRBV4-1,NA,CASSDVPGRQPQHF,TGCGCCAGCAGCGATGTCCCAGGGAGGCAGCCCCAGCATTTT
TRBJ2-6,few,TRBV18,TRBD1,CASSPAGGRGGANVLTF,TGTGCCAGCTCCCCTGCAGGGGGCCGGGGCGGGGCCAACGTCCTGACTTTC
TRBJ2-3,few,TRBV4-2,TRBD2,CASSQERGGLDTQYF,TGTGCCAGCAGCCAAGAGCGGGGGGGGCTGGATACGCAGTATTTT
TRBJ1-2,NA,TRBV28,NA,CASSRGLGYTF,TGTGCCAGCAGTCGGGGGTTGGGCTACACCTTC
TRBJ2-2,NA,TRBV28,TRBD2,CASSPGLAGGTNTGELFF,TGTGCCAGCAGTCCTGGACTAGCGGGGGGCACGAACACCGGGGAGCTGTTTTTT